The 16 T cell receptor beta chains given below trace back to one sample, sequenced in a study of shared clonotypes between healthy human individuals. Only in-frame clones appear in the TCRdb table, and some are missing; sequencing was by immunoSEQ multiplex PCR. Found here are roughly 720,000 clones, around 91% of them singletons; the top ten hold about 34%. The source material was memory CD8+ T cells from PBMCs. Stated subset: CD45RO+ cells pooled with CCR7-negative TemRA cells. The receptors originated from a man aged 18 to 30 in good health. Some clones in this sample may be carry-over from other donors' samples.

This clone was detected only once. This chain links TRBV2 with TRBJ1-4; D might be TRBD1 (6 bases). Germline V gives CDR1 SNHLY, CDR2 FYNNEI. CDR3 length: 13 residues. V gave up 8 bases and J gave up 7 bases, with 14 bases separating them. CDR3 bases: TGTGCCAGCCACGAAGGGGGGGTTGAAAAACTGTTTTTT. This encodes CASHEGGVEKLFF.

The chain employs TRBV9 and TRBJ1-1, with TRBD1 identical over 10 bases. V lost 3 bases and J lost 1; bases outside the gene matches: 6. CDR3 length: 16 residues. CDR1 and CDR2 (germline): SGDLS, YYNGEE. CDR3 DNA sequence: TGTGCCAGCAGCGGGGGGGACAGGGGTCCGAACACTGAAGCTTTCTTT. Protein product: CASSGGDRGPNTEAFF.

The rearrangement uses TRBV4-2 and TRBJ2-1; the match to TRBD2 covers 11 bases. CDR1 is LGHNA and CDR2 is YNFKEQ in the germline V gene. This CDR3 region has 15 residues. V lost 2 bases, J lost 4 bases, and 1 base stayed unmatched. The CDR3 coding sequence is TGTGCCAGCAGCCAACTAGCGGGAGGTTACAATGAGCAGTTCTTC. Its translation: CASSQLAGGYNEQFF.

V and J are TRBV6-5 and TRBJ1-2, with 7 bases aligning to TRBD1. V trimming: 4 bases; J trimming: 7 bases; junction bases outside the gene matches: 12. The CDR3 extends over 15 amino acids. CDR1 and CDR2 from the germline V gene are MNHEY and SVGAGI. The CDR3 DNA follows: TGTGCCAGCAGTTCGACGACGGGACAGCGTGGTGGCTACACCTTC. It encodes CASSSTTGQRGGYTF.

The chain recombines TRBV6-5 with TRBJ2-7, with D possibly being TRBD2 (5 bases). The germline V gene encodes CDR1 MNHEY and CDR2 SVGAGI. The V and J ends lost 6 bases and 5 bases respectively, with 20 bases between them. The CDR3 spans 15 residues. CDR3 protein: CASRTTEAYFHEQYF. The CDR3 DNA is TGTGCCAGCAGAACAACGGAGGCTTATTTCCACGAGCAGTACTTC.

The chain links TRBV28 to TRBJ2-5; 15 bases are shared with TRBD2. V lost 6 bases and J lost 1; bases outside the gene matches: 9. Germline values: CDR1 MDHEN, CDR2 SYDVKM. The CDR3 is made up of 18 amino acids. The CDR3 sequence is CASRSGLAGGEGQETQYF. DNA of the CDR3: TGTGCCAGCAGATCAGGACTAGCGGGAGGGGAGGGCCAAGAGACCCAGTACTTC.

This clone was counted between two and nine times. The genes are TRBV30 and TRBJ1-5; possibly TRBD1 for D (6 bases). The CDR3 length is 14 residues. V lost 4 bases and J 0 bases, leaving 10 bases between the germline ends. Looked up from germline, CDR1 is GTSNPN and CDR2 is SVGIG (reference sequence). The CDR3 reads CAWTGDYSNQPQHF. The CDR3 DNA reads TGTGCCTGGACAGGGGATTATAGCAATCAGCCCCAGCATTTT.

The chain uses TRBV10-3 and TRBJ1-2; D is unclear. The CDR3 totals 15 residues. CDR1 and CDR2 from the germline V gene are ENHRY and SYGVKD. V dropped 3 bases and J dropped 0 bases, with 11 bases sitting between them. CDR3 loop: CAISDGERPNYGYTF. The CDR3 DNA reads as TGTGCCATCAGTGATGGAGAGAGACCTAACTATGGCTACACCTTC.

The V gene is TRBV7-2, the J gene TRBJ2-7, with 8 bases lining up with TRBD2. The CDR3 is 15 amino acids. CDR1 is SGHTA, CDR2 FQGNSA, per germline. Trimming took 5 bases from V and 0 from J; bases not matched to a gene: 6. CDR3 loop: CASSLTSGSSYEQYF. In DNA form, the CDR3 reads TGTGCCAGCAGCCTTACTAGCGGAAGCTCCTACGAGCAGTACTTC.

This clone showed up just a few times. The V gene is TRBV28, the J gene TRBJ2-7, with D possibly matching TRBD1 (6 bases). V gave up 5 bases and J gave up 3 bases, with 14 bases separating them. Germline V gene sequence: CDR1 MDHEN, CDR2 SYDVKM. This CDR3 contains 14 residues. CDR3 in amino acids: CASSQQGSYYEQYF. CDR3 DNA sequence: TGTGCCAGCAGTCAACAGGGATCTTACTACGAGCAGTACTTC.

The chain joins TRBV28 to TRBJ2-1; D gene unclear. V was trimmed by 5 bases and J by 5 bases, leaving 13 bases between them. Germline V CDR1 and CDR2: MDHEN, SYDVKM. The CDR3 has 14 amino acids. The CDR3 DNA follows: TGTGCCAGCAGTCCACTCTTAAGGAACAATGAGCAGTTCTTC. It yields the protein CASSPLLRNNEQFF.

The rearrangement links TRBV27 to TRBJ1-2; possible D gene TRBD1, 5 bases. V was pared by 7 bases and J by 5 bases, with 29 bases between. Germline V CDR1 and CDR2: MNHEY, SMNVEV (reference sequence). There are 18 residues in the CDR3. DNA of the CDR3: TGTGCCAGCACCTCAATGCCATTTCAACCAGGGAAGCTATATGGCTACACCTTC. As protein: CASTSMPFQPGKLYGYTF.

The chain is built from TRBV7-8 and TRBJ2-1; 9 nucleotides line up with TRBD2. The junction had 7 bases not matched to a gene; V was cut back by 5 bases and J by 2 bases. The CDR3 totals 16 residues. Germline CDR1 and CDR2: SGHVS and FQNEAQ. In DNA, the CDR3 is TGTGCCAGCAGCGGGGCCCTAGCGGGGCCCTACAATGAGCAGTTCTTC. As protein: CASSGALAGPYNEQFF.

The chain's CDR3 is CATSRDLGTGRGTEAFF. CDR3 coding DNA: TGTGCCACCAGCAGGGACCTCGGGACAGGAAGAGGCACTGAAGCTTTCTTT. The chain combines TRBV15 with TRBJ1-1; 8 bases are a match to TRBD1. Germline CDR1 LNHNV, CDR2 YYDKDF (reference sequence). This CDR3 region has 17 residues. J lost 4 bases, V lost 3 bases, and 13 bases had no gene match.

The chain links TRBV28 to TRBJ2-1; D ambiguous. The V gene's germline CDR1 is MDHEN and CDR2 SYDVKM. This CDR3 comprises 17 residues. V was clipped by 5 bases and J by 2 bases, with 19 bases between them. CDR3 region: CASSPLSFPSPYNEQFF. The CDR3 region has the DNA TGTGCCAGCAGTCCCTTAAGTTTCCCCTCACCCTACAATGAGCAGTTCTTC.

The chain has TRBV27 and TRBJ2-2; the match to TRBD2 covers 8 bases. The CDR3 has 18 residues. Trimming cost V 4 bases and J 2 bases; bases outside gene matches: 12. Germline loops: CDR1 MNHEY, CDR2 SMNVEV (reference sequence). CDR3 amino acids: CASSSLFGGDLNTGELFF. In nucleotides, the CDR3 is TGTGCCAGCAGTTCCCTTTTCGGGGGGGACCTTAACACCGGGGAGCTGTTTTTT.